This T cell receptor beta chain comes out of a study of post-analysis software for immune sequencing data. Germline V gene data show CDR1 as SGHDN and CDR2 as FVKESK. Trimming took off 1 base at V and 12 bases at J, with 7 bases between the two ends. This CDR3 comprises 11 residues. Note on this clonotype: Its antigen remains unidentified.

Incorporated into the TCR beta cDNA libraries were unique molecular identifiers, which served to reduce PCR and sequencing biases. Using its own MiXCR run on the PCR reads, TCRdb lists one record per CDR3 protein. Of about 770,000 distinct CDR3 sequences listed, approximately 44% are singletons. General study points: A handful of TRBV segments were significantly more frequent in patients than in controls. TRBV5-6, TRBV5-1 and TRBV20-1 were among these segments.

The source is a girl aged 5 to 17 with multiple sclerosis. The V and J genes are TRBV14 and TRBJ2-1, with TRBD2 as a possible D gene (5 bases). The sequenced material came from blood. In nucleotides, the CDR3 is TGTGCCAGCAGCCAAGGAACTAGGCAGTTCTTC. It specifies CASSQGTRQFF.